The sequence of this T cell receptor beta chain was determined in a study of T cell changes during pregnancy in multiple sclerosis. The CDR3 has 13 residues. The method was immunoSEQ multiplex PCR; TCRdb's version includes in-frame clones alone and lacks a portion of them. The table has 40,000 to 50,000 clones, 89% seen once. The source material was CD4+ T cells from peripheral blood mononuclear cells, sampled in the first trimester of pregnancy. The sequence derives from a female donor with multiple sclerosis, enrolled in a pregnancy study. The chain joins TRBV21-1 to TRBJ2-4; the D call TRBD1 from the table was never checked on the DNA. TRBV21-1 is described as a pseudogene. This CDR3 reads CASSEQGVTIQYF. DNA of the CDR3: TGTGCCAGCAGCGAACAGGGGGTGACCATTCAGTACTTC.